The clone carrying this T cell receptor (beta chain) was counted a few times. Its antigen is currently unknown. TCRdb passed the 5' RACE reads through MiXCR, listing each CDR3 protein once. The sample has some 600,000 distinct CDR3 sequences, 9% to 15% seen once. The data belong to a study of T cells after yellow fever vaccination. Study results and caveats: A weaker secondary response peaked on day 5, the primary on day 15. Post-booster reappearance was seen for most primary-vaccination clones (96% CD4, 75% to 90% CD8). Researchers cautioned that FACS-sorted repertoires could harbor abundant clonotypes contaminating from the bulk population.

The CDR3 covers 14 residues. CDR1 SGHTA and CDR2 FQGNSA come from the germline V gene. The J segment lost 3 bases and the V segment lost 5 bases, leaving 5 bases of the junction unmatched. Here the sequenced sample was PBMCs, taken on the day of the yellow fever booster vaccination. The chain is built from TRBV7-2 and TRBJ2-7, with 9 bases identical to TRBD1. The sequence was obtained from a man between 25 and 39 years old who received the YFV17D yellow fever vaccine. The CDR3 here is CASSAGTGNYEQYF. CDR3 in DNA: TGTGCCAGCAGCGCCGGGACAGGGAACTACGAGCAGTACTTC.